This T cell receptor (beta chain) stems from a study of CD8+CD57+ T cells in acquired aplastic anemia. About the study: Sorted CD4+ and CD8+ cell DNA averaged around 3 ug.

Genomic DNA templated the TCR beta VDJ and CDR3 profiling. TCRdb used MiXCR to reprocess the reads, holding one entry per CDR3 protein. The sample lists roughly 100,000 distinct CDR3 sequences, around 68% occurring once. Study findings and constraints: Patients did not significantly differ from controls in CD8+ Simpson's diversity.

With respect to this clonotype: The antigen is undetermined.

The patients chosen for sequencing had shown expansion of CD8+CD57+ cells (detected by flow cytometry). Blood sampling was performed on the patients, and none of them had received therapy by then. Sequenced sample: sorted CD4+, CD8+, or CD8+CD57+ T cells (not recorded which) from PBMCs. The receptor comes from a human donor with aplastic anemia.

The CDR3 protein is CSASYRTDTDTQYF. In DNA, the CDR3 is TGCAGTGCTAGTTACCGGACGGACACAGATACGCAGTATTTT. V gene TRBV20-1 combines with J gene TRBJ2-3; D is undetermined. The V gene's germline CDR1 is DFQATT and CDR2 SNEGSKA (reference sequence). Trimming took 3 bases from V and 2 from J, leaving 12 bases between them. The CDR3 covers 14 residues.